The rows below give T cell receptor beta chains drawn from one sample of a study of Graves' ophthalmopathy and Graves' hyperthyroidism. MiXCR, applied by TCRdb to the multiplex PCR reads, yields one record per CDR3 protein. The table lists approximately 640,000 distinct CDR3 sequences, approximately 39% of them singletons, with more than 2.5% in the top ten. Sequenced: peripheral blood. These receptors were obtained from an adult man with Graves' ophthalmopathy. Both conserved end residues are part of each CDR3. The order of the fields is D gene, CDR3 length, J gene, clone size, V gene, CDR3 protein, CDR3 DNA. The D gene is left open where the match is weak. Clone size is given for some rows only: seen once, a few or many times, or a class if the clone is expanded.

TRBD1	14	TRBJ1-4	many	TRBV12-3/TRBV12-4	CASRRQGSWEKLFF	TGTGCCAGCAGGAGACAGGGAAGCTGGGAAAAACTGTTTTTT
NA	15	TRBJ1-1	many	TRBV9	CASSVDGGVNTEAFF	TGTGCCAGCAGCGTAGACGGGGGAGTCAACACTGAAGCTTTCTTT
TRBD1	13	TRBJ2-7	many	TRBV7-2	CASSLVAGGEQYF	TGTGCCAGCAGCTTAGTGGCAGGGGGCGAGCAGTACTTC
NA	12	TRBJ1-6	NA	TRBV10-3	CATGPNNQPLHF	TGTGCCACTGGGCCCAACAATCAGCCCCTCCACTTT
NA	15	TRBJ1-2	many	TRBV7-2	CASSLEWGDRRGYTF	TGTGCCAGCAGCTTAGAATGGGGGGATAGGCGCGGCTACACCTTC
NA	12	TRBJ2-7	NA	TRBV10-3	CAISENTYEQYF	TGTGCCATCAGTGAGAATACCTACGAGCAGTACTTC
TRBD2	15	TRBJ2-7	many	TRBV7-6	CASSVGTSGMDEQYF	TGTGCCAGCAGCGTCGGGACTAGCGGGATGGACGAGCAGTACTTC
NA	12	TRBJ2-2	NA	TRBV24-1	CATRVLAGELFF	TGTGCCACCAGGGTCCTAGCGGGGGAGCTGTTTTTT
TRBD2	12	TRBJ2-7	NA	TRBV10-3	CASTGRPYEQYF	TGTGCCAGCACCGGGAGGCCCTACGAGCAGTACTTC
NA	15	TRBJ1-1	few	TRBV4-3	CASSLYVTENTEAFF	TGCGCCAGCAGCCTCTACGTAACTGAAAACACTGAAGCTTTCTTT
NA	18	TRBJ2-6	few	TRBV7-9	CASSLGWQGSSGANVLTF	TGCGCCAGCAGCCTAGGGTGGCAGGGTAGCTCTGGGGCCAACGTCCTGACTTTC
NA	13	TRBJ2-3	NA	TRBV4-1	CASSQGHGEAQYF	TGCGCCAGCAGCCAAGGACATGGGGAGGCGCAGTATTTT
NA	12	TRBJ1-1	many	TRBV29-1	CSVTVGDTEAFF	TGCAGCGTTACCGTGGGGGACACTGAAGCTTTCTTT
NA	15	TRBJ1-3	many	TRBV29-1	CSVESADISGNTIYF	TGCAGCGTTGAAAGCGCGGACATCTCTGGAAACACCATATATTTT
NA	12	TRBJ1-2	many	TRBV12-3/TRBV12-4	CASSYGTSGYTF	TGTGCCAGCAGTTACGGGACATCTGGCTACACCTTC
TRBD1	16	TRBJ1-5	NA	TRBV6-6	CASSRRQGYSNQPQHF	TGTGCCAGCAGTCGTCGACAGGGTTATAGCAATCAGCCCCAGCATTTT
NA	18	TRBJ2-7	NA	TRBV20-1	CSARDRGIRPYGSYEQYF	TGCAGTGCTAGAGATAGAGGCATCAGGCCTTATGGCTCCTACGAGCAGTACTTC
NA	15	TRBJ1-5	many	TRBV5-8	CASSTGGDLAQPQHF	TGTGCCAGCAGTACCGGTGGCGATCTAGCCCAGCCCCAGCATTTT
NA	13	TRBJ2-7	few	TRBV12-3/TRBV12-4	CASSLVQDGEQYF	TGTGCCAGCAGTTTGGTACAGGATGGCGAGCAGTACTTC
TRBD2	16	TRBJ2-7	NA	TRBV6-6	CASSYLSGSGGYEQYF	TGTGCCAGCAGTTACTTGAGCGGGAGTGGCGGCTACGAGCAGTACTTC
TRBD1	13	TRBJ1-1	few	TRBV20-1	CSARETGETEAFF	TGCAGTGCTAGAGAGACAGGGGAGACTGAAGCTTTCTTT
NA	10	TRBJ1-1	NA	TRBV29-1	CSLGGREAFF	TGCAGCTTAGGAGGGAGGGAAGCTTTCTTT
TRBD1	14	TRBJ1-6	NA	TRBV6-1	CASQWRTGGSPLHF	TGTGCCAGTCAATGGAGGACAGGCGGGTCACCCCTCCACTTT
NA	15	TRBJ1-6	NA	TRBV2	CASSEEGQEGSPLHF	TGTGCCAGCAGTGAAGAAGGCCAGGAGGGTTCACCCCTCCACTTT
TRBD1	16	TRBJ2-3	NA	TRBV7-9	CASSLPGTGGTDTQYF	TGTGCCAGCAGCTTACCGGGGACAGGGGGCACAGATACGCAGTATTTT
NA	13	TRBJ2-2	many	TRBV20-1	CSAKGANTGELFF	TGCAGTGCTAAGGGGGCGAACACCGGGGAGCTGTTTTTT
NA	16	TRBJ1-1	NA	TRBV5-1	CASSSKRGLMSTEAFF	TGCGCCAGCAGCTCCAAGCGAGGCCTCATGAGCACTGAAGCTTTCTTT
NA	15	TRBJ1-6	many	TRBV9	CASSGTLLGASPLHF	TGTGCCAGCAGCGGGACTCTTCTAGGGGCATCACCCCTCCACTTT
NA	13	TRBJ1-6	few	TRBV30	CAWRRVEDSPLHF	TGTGCCTGGAGGCGGGTAGAAGATTCACCCCTCCACTTT
TRBD1	13	TRBJ2-7	NA	TRBV15	CATSGDRANEQYF	TGTGCCACCAGCGGGGACAGGGCCAATGAGCAGTACTTC
TRBD1	13	TRBJ1-2	many	TRBV14	CASSPPTGVGYTF	TGTGCCAGCAGCCCACCGACAGGGGTCGGCTACACCTTC
TRBD1	15	TRBJ1-2	few	TRBV5-6	CASSYPGQGVYGYTF	TGTGCCAGCAGCTACCCGGGACAGGGCGTCTATGGCTACACCTTC
NA	12	TRBJ2-2	many	TRBV20-1	CSAPGVTGELFF	TGCAGTGCCCCGGGAGTGACCGGGGAGCTGTTTTTT
NA	13	TRBJ1-5	many	TRBV6-1	CASSEWGHQPQHF	TGTGCCAGCAGTGAATGGGGACATCAGCCCCAGCATTTT
NA	13	TRBJ1-2	NA	TRBV21-1	CASSKTGEYGYTF	TGTGCCAGCAGCAAAACAGGGGAGTATGGCTACACCTTC
TRBD1	16	TRBJ2-7	NA	TRBV12-5	CASSSQGAGNTGELYF	TGTGCCAGCAGTTCCCAGGGGGCGGGAAACACCGGGGAGCTGTACTTC
TRBD2	13	TRBJ2-2	few	TRBV6-6	CASSGREVGELFF	TGTGCCAGCAGTGGACGGGAGGTCGGGGAGCTGTTTTTT
NA	17	TRBJ1-3	NA	TRBV25-1	CASSAALARSSGNTIYF	TGTGCCAGCAGTGCCGCCTTGGCGCGAAGCTCTGGAAACACCATATATTTT
TRBD1	13	TRBJ2-3	NA	TRBV6-1	CASRRQGADTQYF	TGTGCCAGCAGAAGGCAGGGGGCGGATACGCAGTATTTT
TRBD1	17	TRBJ1-1	NA	TRBV6-5	CASSYSGTGYMNTEAFF	TGTGCCAGCAGTTACTCCGGGACAGGGTACATGAACACTGAAGCTTTCTTT
NA	16	TRBJ2-2	few	TRBV12-3/TRBV12-4	CASSFGVALNTGELFF	TGTGCCAGCAGTTTTGGGGTAGCGTTGAACACCGGGGAGCTGTTTTTT
NA	16	TRBJ1-1	NA	TRBV5-1	CASSFPVGHPNTEAFF	TGCGCCAGCAGCTTCCCAGTGGGACATCCTAACACTGAAGCTTTCTTT
NA	12	TRBJ1-1	many	TRBV7-2	CASSFQLGRAFF	TGTGCCAGCAGCTTTCAACTGGGGAGGGCTTTCTTT
NA	14	TRBJ2-7	NA	TRBV5-4	CASSLKWEGGEQYF	TGTGCCAGCAGCCTAAAGTGGGAAGGGGGCGAGCAGTACTTC
NA	12	TRBJ1-5	NA	TRBV12-3/TRBV12-4	CASGRLYQPQHF	TGTGCCAGCGGACGGCTCTATCAGCCCCAGCATTTT